Listed below are T cell receptor beta chains from one sample, sequenced in a study of blood T cells in healthy people across ages. From the 5' RACE reads, TCRdb called clonotypes with MiXCR, one entry per CDR3 protein. Seen here are around 820,000 distinct CDR3 sequences, 20% to 30% observed once, and the top ten hold under 4%. Another study also made use of these data, one on T cells of mothers and their children.

Sample: blood. All receptors derive from a boy younger than 18 in good health. Each CDR3 is given with its conserved first and last residue. The D gene is left open where the match is weak. The listing skips clone size in some rows; elsewhere it reads once, few, many or a size class.

few TRBJ2-2 TRBV6-5 TRBD1 TGTGCCAGCAGACAACAGGGGCCGAGGAACACCGGGGAGCTGTTTTTT CASRQQGPRNTGELFF
NA TRBJ2-5 TRBV6-6 TRBD1 TGTGCCAGCAGTTACCCGGAGGACAGGGAAGAGACCCAGTACTTC CASSYPEDREETQYF
NA TRBJ2-1 TRBV12-3/TRBV12-4 TRBD1 TGTGCCAGCAGCCGACAGGGTTATGAGCAGTTCTTC CASSRQGYEQFF
few TRBJ2-2 TRBV6-1 TRBD2 TGTGCCAGCAGTGAACTAGCGGGAGGCACCGGGGAGCTGTTTTTT CASSELAGGTGELFF
few TRBJ2-5 TRBV12-3/TRBV12-4 NA TGTGCCAGCGGGGCCGGCGGGAAGGAGACCCAGTACTTC CASGAGGKETQYF
few TRBJ2-3 TRBV12-5 NA TGTGCTAGTGGTTCCCTTACAGATACGCAGTATTTT CASGSLTDTQYF
NA TRBJ2-7 TRBV12-3/TRBV12-4 NA TGTGCCAGCAGGCCACAGGGTCGCCTCTTCTACGAGCAGTACTTC CASRPQGRLFYEQYF
few TRBJ2-1 TRBV7-9 TRBD2 TGTGCCAGCAGCTTGACTAGCGGGAATACCTACAATGAGCAGTTCTTC CASSLTSGNTYNEQFF
NA TRBJ2-1 TRBV19 TRBD1 TGTGCCAGTAGTCTCGACAGGGGCTGGGTTGATGAGCAGTTCTTC CASSLDRGWVDEQFF
few TRBJ1-5 TRBV27 NA TGTGCCAGCAGTTTAAGGGGTGTTAGTCAGCCCCAGCATTTT CASSLRGVSQPQHF
few TRBJ2-3 TRBV7-2 NA TGTGCCAGCAGCTTAATCGAGGGCACAGATACGCAGTATTTT CASSLIEGTDTQYF
NA TRBJ2-5 TRBV7-2 NA TGTGCCAGCAGCTTAGACCCCTGGGGGACCCAGTACTTC CASSLDPWGTQYF
few TRBJ2-7 TRBV10-3 TRBD2 TGTGCCATCAGTGAGCCGGGACTAGCGGGATACGAGCAGTACTTC CAISEPGLAGYEQYF
NA TRBJ2-1 TRBV11-3 NA TGTGCCAGCAGCCCCCCAGGTAACGCCGTCAATGAGCAGTTCTTC CASSPPGNAVNEQFF
few TRBJ2-7 TRBV29-1 TRBD1 TGCAGCGTTTGGGACAGGGTGGGCGAGCAGTACTTC CSVWDRVGEQYF
NA TRBJ1-1 TRBV6-6 NA TGTGCCAGCAATCACAACCCGGGGATGAACACTGAAGCTTTCTTT CASNHNPGMNTEAFF
NA TRBJ2-2 TRBV29-1 NA TGCAGCGTTGAATTAATAGCCGGGGAGCTGTTTTTT CSVELIAGELFF
many TRBJ2-3 TRBV20-1 NA TGCAGTGCTCCTATAGGGGGTAGCACAGATACGCAGTATTTT CSAPIGGSTDTQYF
NA TRBJ1-2 TRBV9 TRBD1 TGTGCCAGCAGCGCAGGGGGCAGGGGTAACTATGGCTACACCTTC CASSAGGRGNYGYTF
NA TRBJ1-6 TRBV6-5 NA TGTGCCAGCCGACGCGGACAGAGTTATAATTCACCCCTCCACTTT CASRRGQSYNSPLHF
many TRBJ2-6 TRBV28 NA TGTGCCAGCAGTAACCCAGTCCCCTCTGGGGCCAACGTCCTGACTTTC CASSNPVPSGANVLTF
NA TRBJ1-1 TRBV29-1 NA TGCAGCGCGGGGACGAACACTGAAGCTTTCTTT CSAGTNTEAFF
few TRBJ2-3 TRBV5-1 NA TGCGCCAGCAGCCCCGGAAGCCCCTCTACAGATACGCAGTATTTT CASSPGSPSTDTQYF
NA TRBJ1-4 TRBV7-9 NA TGTGCCAGCAGAGCCGAGTACGGGGGCAGCGATGAAAAACTGTTTTTT CASRAEYGGSDEKLFF
NA TRBJ1-1 TRBV6-2/TRBV6-3 NA TGTGCCAGCAGTTACCAGCGGGGGGGCACTGAAGCTTTCTTT CASSYQRGGTEAFF
NA TRBJ1-2 TRBV20-1 NA TGCAGTGCTAGATCAGGGGTGGAGGGCTACACCTTC CSARSGVEGYTF
NA TRBJ2-7 TRBV2 TRBD2 TGTGCCAGCAGTGAGGAACTAGCGGTTCTTTACGAGCAGTACTTC CASSEELAVLYEQYF
NA TRBJ2-7 TRBV3-1 NA TGTGCCAGCAGCCAAGTGCTAGCCCCCTACGAGCAGTACTTC CASSQVLAPYEQYF
few TRBJ2-7 TRBV6-1 TRBD1 TGTGCCAGCAGACAGGGGACAGTCGAACACGAGCAGTACTTC CASRQGTVEHEQYF
few TRBJ2-7 TRBV9 TRBD1 TGTGCCAGCAGCGCAACTGGACAGGGGGCGGTCGAGTACTTC CASSATGQGAVEYF
NA TRBJ2-7 TRBV27 NA TGTGCCAGCAGTCCCCGACAGCCCTACGAGCAGTACTTC CASSPRQPYEQYF
NA TRBJ1-4 TRBV4-3 NA TGCGCCAGCAGCCAAGGGAGGGCTAATGAAAAACTGTTTTTT CASSQGRANEKLFF
NA TRBJ1-4 TRBV4-2 NA TGTGCCAGCAGCCAAGTGGCGGGAGGAACTAATGAAAAACTGTTTTTT CASSQVAGGTNEKLFF
few TRBJ2-7 TRBV7-2 NA TGTGCCAGCGAACGTCGTTTGGGGTCCGGGGACGAGCAGTACTTC CASERRLGSGDEQYF
few TRBJ2-3 TRBV20-1 TRBD2 TGCAGTGCTAGCCTTAGCGGGAGCGGCACAGATACGCAGTATTTT CSASLSGSGTDTQYF
NA TRBJ2-5 TRBV28 TRBD2 TGTGCCAGCAGTTTCGCGGGGGACTTAGGCCAAGAGACCCAGTACTTC CASSFAGDLGQETQYF
NA TRBJ2-5 TRBV29-1 TRBD1 TGCAGCGTTCCGAGACAGGGCCAGACCCAGTACTTC CSVPRQGQTQYF
few TRBJ2-4 TRBV28 NA TGTGCCAGCAGTGAAAGTCGGACAGTGGTTGACATTCAGTACTTC CASSESRTVVDIQYF
NA TRBJ2-1 TRBV10-3 NA TGTGCCATCAGTGAGTTGGCGGGGTACAATGAGCAGTTCTTC CAISELAGYNEQFF
few TRBJ2-1 TRBV20-1 NA TGCAGTGCTAGATCCGCCTGGGGTGCCAATGAGCAGTCCTTC CSARSAWGANEQSF
few TRBJ1-4 TRBV20-1 NA TGCAGTGCGTTTCATACGGTTGGAGCAACTAATGAAAAACTGTTTTTT CSAFHTVGATNEKLFF
NA TRBJ2-7 TRBV20-1 TRBD2 TGCAGTGCTAGGCACGGGACTACATACGAGCAGTACTTC CSARHGTTYEQYF
few TRBJ2-5 TRBV28 TRBD2 TGTGCCAGCAGGTCGAGCGGGGGGGCCATAACCCAGTACTTC CASRSSGGAITQYF
NA TRBJ2-5 TRBV6-1 NA TGTGCCAGCAGGACCCAGGGGACCATACAAGAGACCCAGTACTTC CASRTQGTIQETQYF
NA TRBJ2-2 TRBV20-1 NA TGCAGTGCTGAGGGCCAGAACACCGGGGAGCTGTTTTTT CSAEGQNTGELFF
NA TRBJ2-7 TRBV27 NA TGTGCCAGCAGTTTATTCGCAGGCACCGAGCAGTACTTC CASSLFAGTEQYF
NA TRBJ2-3 TRBV29-1 TRBD1 TGCAGCGTAGCAGGACAGGGGCCGCAGTATTTT CSVAGQGPQYF
NA TRBJ2-7 TRBV7-8 NA TGTGCCAGCAGCGAGACAGGTTCCTACGAGCAGTACTTC CASSETGSYEQYF
NA TRBJ2-7 TRBV12-3/TRBV12-4 NA TGTGCCAGCGGTCAGTCCTACGAGCAGTACTTC CASGQSYEQYF
few TRBJ2-5 TRBV5-1 TRBD1 TGCGCCAGCAGTACAGGGGGTCCGGAGACCCAGTACTTC CASSTGGPETQYF
many TRBJ2-1 TRBV5-1 NA TGTGCCAGCAGCTTAGGGACTGCCTACAATGAGCAGTTCTTC CASSLGTAYNEQFF
NA TRBJ1-4 TRBV6-6 TRBD1 TGTGCCAGCAGCGGACAGGGAGGTAGAACTAATGAAAAACTGTTTTTT CASSGQGGRTNEKLFF
NA TRBJ2-7 TRBV28 NA TGTGCCAGCAGCTCCGCGGCCCTCGAGCAGTACTTC CASSSAALEQYF
NA TRBJ1-5 TRBV7-9 NA TGTGCCAGCAGCAAGGACAGAGTGGGGAGCAATCAGCCCCAGCATTTT CASSKDRVGSNQPQHF
NA TRBJ2-1 TRBV20-1 NA TGCAGTGCCATCCTACAGGGTCTCTCCTACAATGAGCAGTTCTTC CSAILQGLSYNEQFF
NA TRBJ1-4 TRBV27 NA TGTGCCAGCAGTTGGGGCGCCGGTAATGAAAAACTGTTTTTT CASSWGAGNEKLFF
few TRBJ2-7 TRBV29-1 TRBD2 TGCAGCGTTGAAAGGGGAACTAGCGGGGGATACGAGCAGTACTTC CSVERGTSGGYEQYF
NA TRBJ1-4 TRBV7-9 NA TGTGCCAGCAGCTCCGTGTCGGACACTAATGAAAAACTGTTTTTT CASSSVSDTNEKLFF